Listed below are T cell receptor beta chains from one sample, sequenced in a study of T-cell memory formation after mild COVID-19. Via MiXCR, TCRdb re-called the 5' RACE reads, giving one row per CDR3 protein. The data contain about 320,000 distinct CDR3 sequences, 13% to 15% of them seen just once; the ten biggest clones take up roughly a fifth. Material: PBMCs or a T cell subset sorted from them (not recorded which). The receptors originated from a man between 18 and 35 years old who had mild COVID-19 (a few samples of this study predate the infection). Cell type and time point are not known. Each CDR3 is given with its conserved first and last residue. The D gene is left open where the match is weak. The size field is filled for only some rows; it gives once, few, many or a size class.

j_gene: TRBJ2-2; abundance: few; v_gene: TRBV11-2; d_gene: TRBD2; CDR3nt: TGTGCCAGCAGCCGATCCCCGAGCGGGGGGGCCGTCTCGAACGGGGAGCTGTTTTTT; CDR3aa: CASSRSPSGGAVSNGELFF
j_gene: TRBJ2-7; abundance: -; v_gene: TRBV6-2/TRBV6-3; d_gene: -; CDR3nt: TGTGCCAGCAGTTACGGGGTTGAGCGCGAGCAGTACTTC; CDR3aa: CASSYGVEREQYF
j_gene: TRBJ2-1; abundance: few; v_gene: TRBV11-2; d_gene: TRBD2; CDR3nt: TGTGCCAGCAGCTTAGGGACTAGGTCCTACAATGAGCAGTTCTTC; CDR3aa: CASSLGTRSYNEQFF
j_gene: TRBJ2-1; abundance: -; v_gene: TRBV5-6; d_gene: -; CDR3nt: TGTGCCAGCAGCCTTTGGGGGGTCCGTTACAATGAGCAGTTCTTC; CDR3aa: CASSLWGVRYNEQFF
j_gene: TRBJ1-5; abundance: few; v_gene: TRBV2; d_gene: -; CDR3nt: TGTGCCAGCGGGGGAGAGGTTAGTCAGCCCCAGCATTTT; CDR3aa: CASGGEVSQPQHF
j_gene: TRBJ1-6; abundance: -; v_gene: TRBV7-9; d_gene: -; CDR3nt: TGTGCCAGCAGCCAAGCCGCAGGGGTTGACTATAATTCACCCCTCCACTTT; CDR3aa: CASSQAAGVDYNSPLHF
j_gene: TRBJ2-7; abundance: many; v_gene: TRBV7-2; d_gene: -; CDR3nt: TGTGCCAGCAGCGCATCAGGCTCCTCCTACGAGCAGTACTTC; CDR3aa: CASSASGSSYEQYF
j_gene: TRBJ1-6; abundance: -; v_gene: TRBV15; d_gene: -; CDR3nt: TGTGCCACCAGCAGAGAAATTTCCTATAATTCACCCCTCCACTTT; CDR3aa: CATSREISYNSPLHF
j_gene: TRBJ2-1; abundance: many; v_gene: TRBV11-3; d_gene: TRBD2; CDR3nt: TGTGCCAGCAGCTTCTCTAGCGGGGCTTACAATGAGCAGTTCTTC; CDR3aa: CASSFSSGAYNEQFF
j_gene: TRBJ2-7; abundance: -; v_gene: TRBV5-1; d_gene: -; CDR3nt: TGCGCCAGCAGCTTCTCGCTGGGGGAAAACTACGAGCAGTACTTC; CDR3aa: CASSFSLGENYEQYF
j_gene: TRBJ2-3; abundance: few; v_gene: TRBV7-2; d_gene: TRBD2; CDR3nt: TGTGCCAGCAGCTTTGTCAGCGGGGGCTCAGATACGCAGTATTTT; CDR3aa: CASSFVSGGSDTQYF
j_gene: TRBJ1-1; abundance: many; v_gene: TRBV7-9; d_gene: TRBD1; CDR3nt: TGTGCCAGCAGCGAAGGGACAGGAAGTGAAGCTTTCTTT; CDR3aa: CASSEGTGSEAFF
j_gene: TRBJ2-1; abundance: -; v_gene: TRBV4-2; d_gene: -; CDR3nt: TGTGCCAACACGCCAGGGGAAGCTGCTGTTATACATGAGCAGTTCTTC; CDR3aa: CANTPGEAAVIHEQFF
j_gene: TRBJ1-1; abundance: few; v_gene: TRBV29-1; d_gene: -; CDR3nt: TGCAGCGTTGAAAGTTGGGGGAACACTGAAGCTTTCTTT; CDR3aa: CSVESWGNTEAFF
j_gene: TRBJ2-1; abundance: -; v_gene: TRBV12-3/TRBV12-4; d_gene: TRBD2; CDR3nt: TGTGCCAGCACCTTGGGGGGGACCTACAATGAGCAGTTCTTC; CDR3aa: CASTLGGTYNEQFF
j_gene: TRBJ2-7; abundance: few; v_gene: TRBV19; d_gene: -; CDR3nt: TGTGCCAGTAGTCTTCGGGGACCAGCCTACGAGCAGTACTTC; CDR3aa: CASSLRGPAYEQYF
j_gene: TRBJ1-5; abundance: many; v_gene: TRBV6-2/TRBV6-3; d_gene: -; CDR3nt: TGTGCCAGCAGTTACTCTACAGGGTCTAGCAATCAGCCCCAGCATTTT; CDR3aa: CASSYSTGSSNQPQHF
j_gene: TRBJ2-3; abundance: few; v_gene: TRBV12-3/TRBV12-4; d_gene: TRBD2; CDR3nt: TGTGCCAGCAGGGCCGGGACTAGCGGGGGTAATACGCAGTATTTT; CDR3aa: CASRAGTSGGNTQYF
j_gene: TRBJ2-1; abundance: few; v_gene: TRBV20-1; d_gene: -; CDR3nt: TGCAGTGCTAGTCTCGGGACGTATCACAATGAGCAGTTCTTC; CDR3aa: CSASLGTYHNEQFF
j_gene: TRBJ1-5; abundance: few; v_gene: TRBV4-1; d_gene: TRBD1; CDR3nt: TGCGCCAGCAGCCACCCCCGGGACAGGGGTCAGCCCCAGCATTTT; CDR3aa: CASSHPRDRGQPQHF
j_gene: TRBJ2-2; abundance: few; v_gene: TRBV7-9; d_gene: -; CDR3nt: TGTGCCAGCAGCCAATCCAACAACACCGGGGAGCTGTTTTTT; CDR3aa: CASSQSNNTGELFF
j_gene: TRBJ1-1; abundance: few; v_gene: TRBV29-1; d_gene: -; CDR3nt: TGCAGCGTTGTAGGGTTGTACACTGAAGCTTTCTTT; CDR3aa: CSVVGLYTEAFF
j_gene: TRBJ2-7; abundance: few; v_gene: TRBV6-2/TRBV6-3; d_gene: -; CDR3nt: TGTGCCAGCAGTTACGCAGGGTTCTACGAGCAGTACTTC; CDR3aa: CASSYAGFYEQYF
j_gene: TRBJ2-3; abundance: -; v_gene: TRBV6-2/TRBV6-3; d_gene: -; CDR3nt: TGTGCCAGCAGTTACCCCAACCTGATCACAGATACGCAGTATTTT; CDR3aa: CASSYPNLITDTQYF
j_gene: TRBJ1-6; abundance: -; v_gene: TRBV19; d_gene: -; CDR3nt: TGTGCCAGTAGTATAATTGTGACAAATAATTCACCCCTCCACTTT; CDR3aa: CASSIIVTNNSPLHF
j_gene: TRBJ2-1; abundance: few; v_gene: TRBV5-1; d_gene: -; CDR3nt: TGCGCCAGCAGCTTTGTGGGGGGCCGGGAGCAGTTCTTC; CDR3aa: CASSFVGGREQFF
j_gene: TRBJ2-5; abundance: few; v_gene: TRBV7-2; d_gene: TRBD2; CDR3nt: TGTGCCTCCACCCGGACCCTAGCGGGGGGGCCAGAGACCCAGTACTTC; CDR3aa: CASTRTLAGGPETQYF
j_gene: TRBJ2-1; abundance: many; v_gene: TRBV5-1; d_gene: -; CDR3nt: TGCGCCAGCGGAAGGGCAGACTCCTACAATGAGCAGTTCTTC; CDR3aa: CASGRADSYNEQFF
j_gene: TRBJ2-3; abundance: few; v_gene: TRBV15; d_gene: -; CDR3nt: TGTGCCACCAGAAGCAGGGTTGGAGTTTCAGATACGCAGTATTTT; CDR3aa: CATRSRVGVSDTQYF
j_gene: TRBJ2-2; abundance: -; v_gene: TRBV4-1; d_gene: -; CDR3nt: TGCGCCAGCAGCCAAGATTTTGGCCACACCGGGGAGCTGTTTTTT; CDR3aa: CASSQDFGHTGELFF
j_gene: TRBJ2-3; abundance: few; v_gene: TRBV7-9; d_gene: -; CDR3nt: TGTGCCAGCAGCTTCGGACAGGGGGTGGCTAGCGGGGAGATCGTCACAGATACGCAGTATTTT; CDR3aa: CASSFGQGVASGEIVTDTQYF
j_gene: TRBJ2-5; abundance: -; v_gene: TRBV29-1; d_gene: TRBD2; CDR3nt: TGCAGCGTTGGGTCGGGACTAGCGGAGACCCAGTACTTC; CDR3aa: CSVGSGLAETQYF